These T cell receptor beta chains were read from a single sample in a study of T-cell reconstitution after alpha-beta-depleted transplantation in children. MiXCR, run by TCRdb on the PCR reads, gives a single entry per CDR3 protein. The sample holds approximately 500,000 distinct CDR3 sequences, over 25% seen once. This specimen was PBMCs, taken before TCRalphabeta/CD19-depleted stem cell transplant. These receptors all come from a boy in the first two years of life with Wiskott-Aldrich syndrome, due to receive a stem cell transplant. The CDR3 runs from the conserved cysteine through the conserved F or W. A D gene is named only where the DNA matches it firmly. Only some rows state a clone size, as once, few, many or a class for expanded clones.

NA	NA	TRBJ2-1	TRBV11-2	TGTGCCAGCAGCTTAGTTTATTGGGAGTGGTCCTACAATGAGCAGTTCTTC	CASSLVYWEWSYNEQFF
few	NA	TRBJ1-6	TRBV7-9	TGTGCCAGCAGCTTAGAGGGGGTAATTGTGCCCCTCCACTTT	CASSLEGVIVPLHF
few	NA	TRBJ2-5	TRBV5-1	TGCGCCAGCAGCTTACTGCTTACGGGAAGTTCCCAAGAGACCCAGTACTTC	CASSLLLTGSSQETQYF
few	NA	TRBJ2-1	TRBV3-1	TGTGCCAGCAGCCAAGTCCACAGCAATGAGCAGTTCTTC	CASSQVHSNEQFF
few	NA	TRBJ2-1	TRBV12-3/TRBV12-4	TGTGCCAGCACCCGCACGACTGTCTCCTACAATGAGCAGTTCTTC	CASTRTTVSYNEQFF
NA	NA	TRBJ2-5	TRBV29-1	TGCAGCGCGGGGGCAGGACAAGAGACCCAGTACTTC	CSAGAGQETQYF
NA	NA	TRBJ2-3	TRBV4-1	TGCGCCAGCAGCCGCGATACCGGGACTGAGGAGTATTTT	CASSRDTGTEEYF
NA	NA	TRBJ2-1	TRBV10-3	TGTGCCATCCCCACTGGTGGGGTATACAATGAGCAGTTCTTC	CAIPTGGVYNEQFF
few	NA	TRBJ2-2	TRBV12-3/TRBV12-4	TGTGCCAGCAGTTTTGGAAACGGGCGGGCCGGGGAGCTGTTTTTT	CASSFGNGRAGELFF
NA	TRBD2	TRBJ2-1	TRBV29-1	TGCAGCGTTGCCGTACTAGCGGGCTATGAGCAGTTCTTC	CSVAVLAGYEQFF
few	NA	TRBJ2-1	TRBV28	TGTGCCAGCAGCCCCACCGTGGGGCTTTTCTCCTACAATGAGCAGTTCTTC	CASSPTVGLFSYNEQFF
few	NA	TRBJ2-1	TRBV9	TGTGCCAGCAGCACCACTAGTGGTTATTACAATGAGCAGTTCTTC	CASSTTSGYYNEQFF
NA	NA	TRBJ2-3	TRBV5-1	TGCGCCAGCAGCTTGGTCCCTTTTAGTCAGAGGAGCACAGATACGCAGTATTTT	CASSLVPFSQRSTDTQYF
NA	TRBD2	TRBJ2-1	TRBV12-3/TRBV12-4	TGTGCCAGCAGTACACGACTAGAGCGGGAGGGCCGGTTTCAGTTCTTC	CASSTRLEREGRFQFF
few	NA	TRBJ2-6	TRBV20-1	TGCAGTGCTGACCGGGCTGGGGCCAACGTCCTGACTTTC	CSADRAGANVLTF